This entry concerns a single T cell receptor beta chain. What it binds is unknown. From the RACE reads, TCRdb called clonotypes with MiXCR, one entry per CDR3 protein. The sample shows some 350,000 distinct CDR3 sequences, under 6.5% of them seen only once. Time point: patch test 2, 6 weeks after DPC sensitization. This sample's treatment: therapeutic diphenylcyclopropenone sensitization with weekly scalp DPC. The CDR3 sequence is 12 residues long. Germline loops: CDR1 SGHDN, CDR2 FVKESK. V dropped 2 bases and J dropped 6 bases, with 8 bases sitting between them. These data are taken from a study of human T cells and chemical hapten exposure. Study-wide results and limits: Versus controls, expanded TCRs had significantly more large CDR3 similarity clusters.

The sample was whole blood, taken in connection with sensitization to the hapten diphenylcyclopropenone (DPC). This chain connects TRBV14 to TRBJ2-7; D is unresolved. This receptor was identified in a woman aged 18 to 35 with alopecia areata. Some clones in this sample may be carry-over from other donors' samples. The CDR3 here is CASSQTSAEQYF. The DNA of the CDR3 is TGTGCCAGCAGCCAAACCTCCGCCGAGCAGTACTTC.